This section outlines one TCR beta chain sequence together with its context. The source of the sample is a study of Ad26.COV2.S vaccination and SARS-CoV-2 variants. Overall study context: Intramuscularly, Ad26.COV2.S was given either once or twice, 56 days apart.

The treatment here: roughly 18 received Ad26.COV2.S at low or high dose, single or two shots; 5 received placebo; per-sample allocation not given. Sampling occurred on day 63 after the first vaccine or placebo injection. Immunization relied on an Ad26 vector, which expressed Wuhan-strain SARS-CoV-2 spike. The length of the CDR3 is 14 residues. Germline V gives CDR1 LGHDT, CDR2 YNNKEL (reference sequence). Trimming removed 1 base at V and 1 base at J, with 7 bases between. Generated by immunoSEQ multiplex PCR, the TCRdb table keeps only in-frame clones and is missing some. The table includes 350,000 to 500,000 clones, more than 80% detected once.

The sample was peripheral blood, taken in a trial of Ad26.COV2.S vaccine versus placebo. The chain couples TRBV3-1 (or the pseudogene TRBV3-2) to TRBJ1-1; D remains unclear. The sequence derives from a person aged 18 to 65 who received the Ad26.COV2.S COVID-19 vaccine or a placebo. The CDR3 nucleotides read TGTGCCAGCAGCCAAGTAGTAGGGAACACTGAAGCTTTCTTT. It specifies CASSQVVGNTEAFF.